The present entry profiles one T cell receptor beta chain with its context. Other DNA sequences in the same sample also yield this CDR3. This sample was taken from a study of shared clonotypes between healthy human individuals. Looking at the study overall: Each donor's CD4 naive and CD4 memory cells filled three plates apiece, CD8 naive two, and CD8 memory one.

Profiling relied on immunoSEQ multiplex PCR, and the TCRdb table lists in-frame clones only, not all of them. The sample has some 2.1 million clones; roughly 95% are singletons. Naive CD8 cells comprised CD45RO-negative, CCR7-positively selected cells, excluding terminally differentiated effector memory CD45RA+ cells. In germline, CDR1 is SGHRS, CDR2 YFSETQ. CDR3 length: 12 amino acids. The germline V and J ends were trimmed by 4 bases and 2 bases, with 7 bases remaining between them. The chain is built from TRBV5-1 and TRBJ2-7; D is uncertain. This TCR was sampled from a man aged 18 to 29 in good health. Sequenced material: naive CD8+ T cells sorted from blood. As DNA, the CDR3 is TGCGCCAGCAGCCCTGATACCTACGAGCAGTACTTC. Encoded protein: CASSPDTYEQYF.